This TCR beta chain derives from a study of T-cell memory formation after mild COVID-19 (dated by TCRdb to about 2021). Context from the whole study: TCR sequence clusters from the two donors were largely donor specific. Longitudinal TCRalpha and TCRbeta repertoire sequencing tracked T-cell clones expanding and contracting after mild COVID-19 in two donors. The cohort was made up of two young adult volunteers, one female and one male, who were previously healthy.

PBMCs were isolated by Ficoll-Paque density gradient centrifugation. Instrument on record: Illumina NovaSeq 6000. TCRalpha and TCRbeta cDNA libraries were built by 5'RACE with constant-segment primers, adding sample barcodes and unique molecular identifiers. Trizol reagent was used to extract RNA from every sample. Amplification of the libraries took two PCR steps, and the second step added a second sample barcode plus Illumina TruSeq adapters. Libraries were sequenced on an Illumina NovaSeq with 2 x 150 bp paired-end reads. On the authors' methods: Reads were demultiplexed and collapsed into UMI-guided consensus sequences with migec v1.2.7. Using mixcr v2.1.11, UMI consensuses were aligned to TRA and TRB V and J templates and then assembled into clonotypes. A clonotype was counted as expanded or contracted only when both edgeR and NoisET called the clonotype significant, with the noise models trained on biological replicates. For edgeR calls, the thresholds were a false discovery rate-adjusted p below 0.01 and a log2 fold-change of 1. As an exploratory analysis of dynamics, max-normalized trajectories of the 1000 most abundant clonotypes were examined by PCA with hierarchical clustering. Separately sequenced CD4+ and CD8+ repertoires were used to assign a CD4 or CD8 phenotype to each responding clone. The public sequencing data were trimmed at Q25 with fastp and processed into clonotypes with MiXCR by TCRdb, which kept only in-frame beta chains. Every entry covers one CDR3 protein and lists the most common genes and DNA from its rows. TCRdb, not the original authors, processed these V and J calls. The sample table shows 350,000 to 400,000 distinct CDR3 sequences, and under 25% are seen once. The top ten clonotypes cover around 12% of the sample.

This clonotype was seen ten or more times. Its antigen target is currently unknown. No much larger clone is present one base from it, and per-base qualities are unavailable. What the work shows at the level of the full study, not this receptor alone: Contracting CD4+ clones appeared mostly in the CM and EM memory subsets, whereas CD8+ clones were enriched in EMRA. Clones contracting from day 15 to 85 had balanced CD4/CD8 phenotypes, while a second wave expanding from day 15 to 37 was biased towards CD4+. The study included only a couple of mild cases, and larger cohorts that include severe cases with pre-infection samples were judged to be necessary. SARS-CoV-2 specificity was not confirmed for the second-wave clones peaking on day 37. The detection of some responding clones in pre-infection memory suggests that pre-existing cross-reactive memory T cells joined the SARS-CoV-2 response.

From the cysteine through the phenylalanine, the CDR3 covers 15 amino acids. The retained sequence is limited to the CDR3, 45 bases, with the frame set at the first base. V lost 3 bases and J lost 1 base; the stretch between them is 11 bases long. CDR1 and CDR2 are drawn from the germline V gene: SGDLS, YYNGEE. The rearranged chain carries TRBV9 and TRBJ2-1; the D gene cannot be resolved reliably. The TCR sequence derives from an adult woman who had mild COVID-19 (a few samples of this study predate the infection). The sample titles of this study are shuffled in the database, so cell type and time point are left out; the donor was told from shared clones. The source material was PBMCs or a T cell subset sorted from them (not recorded which). The nucleotide sequence is TGTGCCAGCAGCGCCCCCGCGAGATCCTACAATGAGCAGTTCTTC. Translated, this gives CASSAPARSYNEQFF.